This is a list of T cell receptor beta chains from one sample in a study of CXCR3-negative and CXCR3-positive naive CD8 T cells. No DNA is given; TCRdb re-called the 5' RACE reads and lists each CDR3 protein once. The repertoire table contains 84,000 or so distinct CDR3 sequences. The sample taken for sequencing was naive CXCR3+ CD8+ T cells from blood. These receptors originate from a human donor in good health. Some clones in this sample may be carry-over from other donors' samples. Both conserved end residues are part of each CDR3. Each record gives: V gene, J gene, CDR3 protein.

V: TRBV7-6
J: TRBJ2-3
CDR3: CASSLSAGPADTQYF

V: TRBV12-3/TRBV12-4
J: TRBJ1-1
CDR3: CASGMPNTEAFF

V: TRBV29-1
J: TRBJ2-7
CDR3: CSAVSGLGREQYF

V: TRBV6-5
J: TRBJ2-2
CDR3: CASGKETGELFF

V: TRBV28
J: TRBJ2-7
CDR3: CASTPPRSPYEQYF

V: TRBV4-3
J: TRBJ2-1
CDR3: CASSQEISGSVNEQFF

V: TRBV13
J: TRBJ2-5
CDR3: CASSGLEGLQETQYF

V: TRBV29-1
J: TRBJ2-7
CDR3: CSGVARADSYEQYF

V: TRBV27
J: TRBJ1-1
CDR3: CASSRDRRQNTEAFF

V: TRBV19
J: TRBJ2-7
CDR3: CASSIAGGYEQYF

V: TRBV24-1
J: TRBJ2-2
CDR3: CATSESTGIAGELFF

V: TRBV6-2/TRBV6-3
J: TRBJ2-4
CDR3: CASSPGQGAQNIQYF

V: TRBV29-1
J: TRBJ2-7
CDR3: CRRSRLTGSGFLTVHEQYF

V: TRBV6-5
J: TRBJ1-2
CDR3: CASSYSKGSGYTF

V: TRBV28
J: TRBJ1-1
CDR3: CASSTLVLGTEAFF

V: TRBV6-5
J: TRBJ2-2
CDR3: CASASGFSTGELFF

V: TRBV28
J: TRBJ1-1
CDR3: CASTLTGGTEAFF

V: TRBV28
J: TRBJ2-1
CDR3: CASSWGKRERDEQFF

V: TRBV29-1
J: TRBJ2-7
CDR3: CSVEGFEDEQYF

V: TRBV12-3/TRBV12-4
J: TRBJ1-2
CDR3: CASSPDIINYGYTF

V: TRBV12-3/TRBV12-4
J: TRBJ1-1
CDR3: CASSPGQGRTEAFF

V: TRBV20-1
J: TRBJ1-1
CDR3: CSARWSWGLNTEAFF

V: TRBV4-1
J: TRBJ2-7
CDR3: CASSQRQTTYEQYF

V: TRBV9
J: TRBJ1-1
CDR3: CASSVEPVSGEDAFF

V: TRBV4-1
J: TRBJ1-5
CDR3: CASSQGGTDYQPQHF

V: TRBV10-3
J: TRBJ2-7
CDR3: CAISDGDRAYEQYF

V: TRBV7-3
J: TRBJ2-3
CDR3: CASSLIGARADTQYF

V: TRBV5-1
J: TRBJ2-1
CDR3: CASSYRDNEQFF

V: TRBV29-1
J: TRBJ2-2
CDR3: CSVERGGSYTGELFF